This TCR beta chain was retrieved from a study of cytomegalovirus exposure and HLA in healthy donors (dated 2017 in TCRdb). In the study overall: An earlier analysis of about 530 of the donors reported 276 Gb of sequence data and 117 million unique TCR beta sequences obtained from approximately 180 million T cells. Donor age, sex, ethnicity and CMV serostatus were compiled alongside the repertoire data. An early release covering 500 to 750 HLA-typed donors comprised 300 to 350 gigabases of sequencing data and roughly 86 million unique TCR sequences. Across about 380 genotyped donors of the cohort, an average of roughly 200,000 unique TCR beta nucleotide sequences per donor were sequenced, and roughly a sixth of those sequences were non-productive. Every discovery cohort repertoire had been produced on one sequencing platform. Using immunosequencing, the study profiled T cell repertoires from 500 to 800 subjects and related those repertoires to cytomegalovirus serostatus. An earlier analysis of several hundred of the donors used high-throughput TCR beta sequencing to judge whether each TCR beta V gene segment behaved as functional or pseudogenic. Of the roughly 390 genotyped donors, 81% were placed in the genetic ancestry cluster associated with self-reported Caucasian donors. The aim of the study was to test whether cataloging public T cell receptors could identify signatures of past pathogen exposure. The study combined high-throughput TCR immunosequencing, statistical association of individual TCRs with disease status, and machine learning to predict cytomegalovirus infection status. Five DR-DQ haplotypes were handled as single units for association and clustering, since linkage in the cohort was strong. To study patterns of TCR occurrence, a later analysis re-analyzed previously published TCR beta repertoires from 666 donors and added high-resolution HLA genotyping. A separate validation cohort of over a hundred different subjects was used in addition to the 666-subject first cohort. Typing coverage differed by locus: A, B, C, DRB1 and DQB1 were typed in roughly 620-640 donors, DQA1 in roughly 510, DPA1 in around 580, and DPB1 in about 450. Class I and class II HLA loci were covered by the typing at four-digit resolution. In a later genetic analysis, genome-wide SNP genotypes for about 55% of the roughly 700 donors were used, and that subset was treated as a discovery cohort. The later analysis used no new phenotypic data to find candidate immune exposures, relying instead on TCR beta sequences and their occurrence across donors.

The library came from the immunoSEQ multiplex PCR assay. A mixture of 60 forward primers for TCR Vbeta segments and 13 reverse primers for TCR Jbeta segments was used in the multiplex PCR. Amplification of the CDR3 region of rearranged TCR beta genes was performed with a multiplex PCR assay on genomic DNA. On the Illumina HiSeq System, the amplified TCR beta libraries were sequenced as 87-base-pair reads. Processing in the source paper ran as follows. A later analysis tallied roughly 76 million unique TCR beta chains across the 640 or so repertoires, and about 10 million of those chains were shared by two or more donors. To remove PCR and sequencing errors, raw reads were error-corrected and collapsed into unique sequences using a nearest-neighbor algorithm that merged closely related sequences. To assign V, D and J gene segments, CDR3 sequences were aligned to IMGT reference sequences. For a sequence to be retained, a match of at least six nucleotides was required to both a V gene segment and a J gene segment. A rearrangement counted as productive if the CDR3 had no stop codons and remained in frame with V and J, and every other rearrangement counted as non-productive. CDR3 was defined according to IMGT convention as the region running from the second conserved V-encoded cysteine to the conserved J-encoded phenylalanine. Sequences without an unambiguous match to a single V gene segment were excluded from the earlier analysis of approximately 560 of the donors. In an earlier analysis of approximately 590 of the donors, V segments were called functional above 56.7% productive rearrangements and were called segregating when the between-donor standard deviation exceeded 5%. A statistical classification framework was developed to diagnose cytomegalovirus status using the catalog of TCR beta chain sequences. In a later analysis, TCR nucleotide sequences were compared against IMGT/GENE-DB human TR gene sequences so that V and J genes could be assigned. A later analysis assigned CDR3 sequences and most-parsimonious VDJ recombination scenarios with the TCRdist pipeline. A later analysis defined each TCR beta chain by its CDR3 amino acid sequence plus V-gene family, and excluded reads lacking a unique V-gene family. In a later analysis, several hundred highly shared, low-generation-probability nucleotide sequences were removed to address suspected cross-contamination and a sequencing artifact. In a later analysis, a clonal expansion index for each public chain was calculated from normalized within-repertoire ranks of inferred template counts. Generation probabilities in a later analysis came from a VDJ recombination model fitted to out-of-frame rearrangements, and those results were checked against IGoR. A later analysis scored TCR-TCR, TCR-HLA and TCR-CMV co-occurrence with hypergeometric tests, applying a repertoire-size bias correction to TCR pairs. In a later analysis, false discovery rates were estimated by permuting HLA or CMV assignments 20 times. In a later analysis, co-occurring TCRs were grouped using DBSCAN, and TCRdist sequence similarity was added for clustering within HLA-allele-positive subsets. Co-occurrence clustering excluded repertoires with fewer than 30,000 or more than 120,000 public chains, plus five with anomalous nucleotide sharing. TCRdb mirrors the immuneACCESS table, restricted to in-frame sequences. Some clones are absent from its copies; in checked studies, under half trace to an unresolved V gene, and the reason for the others is unknown. The V and J calls and clone size come from that table; D and trimming were worked out from the DNA. This sample comprises about 98,000 clones, about 81% of them detected only once. 1.4% of the sample is in the top ten clones.

The cohort consisted of 600 to 750 healthy bone marrow donors. At the time of sampling, every cohort member was nominally healthy, though immune exposures that went unrecorded were likely present. The donor was CMV seronegative and belonged to the group of over 300 seronegative cohort members. Every donor gave a peripheral blood sample, and the peripheral blood mononuclear cells from that sample were used for TCR beta sequencing. The Qiagen DNeasy Blood Extraction Kit was used to extract genomic DNA from the blood cell samples. What the work shows at the level of the full study, not this receptor alone: Roughly uniform sequencing depth across donors was assumed in presence/absence analyses, although this assumption may not hold. A further reported finding was that TCR beta sequences accurately predicted the HLA-A and HLA-B alleles for most subjects in the first cohort. A later analysis found that HLA-associated TCR beta chains were more clonally expanded and had lower generation probabilities than equally common non-associated chains. HLA typing was unavailable for some donors at each locus, so association tests used only the typed subset. Across donors, most TCR sequences were observed very rarely, whereas some public TCRs were present in many individuals. The 87-base-pair reads could not distinguish some IMGT-functional V segments, including TRBV6-2 and TRBV6-3, so those segments were excluded. The authors suggested that the approach could potentially be generalized to other disease states and immunological phenotypes. At a false discovery rate of 0.05, a later analysis linked around 15,000 TCR beta sequences to specific HLA alleles. Only TCR beta chains were sequenced in this cohort, and the absence of alpha or paired-chain data limited detectable features. The only immune exposure information available for the cohort was CMV serostatus. According to a later analysis, most CMV-associated TCR beta chains appeared to be HLA-restricted, and the HLA associations seemed to be driven largely by CMV exposure. In a later analysis, TCR association rates were found to vary across HLA loci, with the most associated TCRs seen for DRB1 alleles and the fewest for HLA-C alleles. In an earlier analysis of approximately 590 of the donors, most TCR beta V segments appeared in productive rearrangements about 87% or about 30% of the time, broadly matching IMGT annotations. Linkage disequilibrium might explain the correlated functional status among segregating V segments, but an unknown experimental factor could not be excluded. In a later analysis, several top co-occurrence clusters were reported to appear linked to parvovirus B19, influenza, CMV and Epstein-Barr virus. The study gave a list of under 200 TCR beta chains associated with cytomegalovirus. Because counts were too low, more than 15 rarely observed V segments, including chromosome 9 orphons, were left out of the earlier analysis of a few hundred of the donors. In vitro tests confirmed that a few of the cytomegalovirus-associated TCR beta chains recognize cytomegalovirus antigens. A later genetic analysis associated a missense DCLRE1C variant with V-gene and J-gene trimming of TCR beta chains, and an independent cohort replicated the association. The sequencing pipeline was judged likely to have produced a cluster of highly shared sequence variants as a technical artifact. The classifier was reported to diagnose cytomegalovirus status with high specificity and sensitivity in both the original cohort and the validation cohort. When HLA alleles, especially DR and DQ, strongly co-occurred, TCR associations were difficult to assign to individual alleles. Compared with the approximately 670-donor mean, donors in an Asian-associated ancestry cluster had fewer N-insertions in productive TCRs, according to a later genetic analysis.

The CDR3 measures 13 amino acids from cysteine to phenylalanine. CDR3 DNA is the only sequence kept; it has 39 bases, read in frame from the first base. V lost 9 bases and J lost 9 bases, and the count of bases not matched to a germline gene is 13. The germline V gene yields MNHNS for CDR1 and SASEGT for CDR2. To note about this clone: What antigen it recognizes has not been identified. There are no base qualities to consult, and no much larger clone falls within one base.

This TCR came from a man in his forties in good health and CMV-seronegative. Sequencing was performed on PBMCs. The chain is made from TRBV6-1 and TRBJ2-7; 8 of the junction bases match TRBD2. The sequenced DNA is TGTGCCAGTTCCAGCGGGGGATTTGGGCGGCAGTACTTC. It translates as CASSSGGFGRQYF.